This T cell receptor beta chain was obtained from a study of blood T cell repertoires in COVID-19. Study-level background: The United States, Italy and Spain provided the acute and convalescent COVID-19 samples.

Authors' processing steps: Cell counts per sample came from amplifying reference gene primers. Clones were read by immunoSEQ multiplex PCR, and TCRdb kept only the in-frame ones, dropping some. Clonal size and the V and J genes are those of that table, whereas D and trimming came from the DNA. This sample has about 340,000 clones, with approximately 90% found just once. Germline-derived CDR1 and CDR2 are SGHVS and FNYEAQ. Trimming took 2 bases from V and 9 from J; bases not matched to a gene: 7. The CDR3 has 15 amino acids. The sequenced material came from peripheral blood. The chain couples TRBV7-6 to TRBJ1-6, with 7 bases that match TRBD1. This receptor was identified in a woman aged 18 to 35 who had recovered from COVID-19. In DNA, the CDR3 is TGTGCCAGCAGCTTAAGTTACAGGGGATTTTCACCCCTCCACTTT. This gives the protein CASSLSYRGFSPLHF.